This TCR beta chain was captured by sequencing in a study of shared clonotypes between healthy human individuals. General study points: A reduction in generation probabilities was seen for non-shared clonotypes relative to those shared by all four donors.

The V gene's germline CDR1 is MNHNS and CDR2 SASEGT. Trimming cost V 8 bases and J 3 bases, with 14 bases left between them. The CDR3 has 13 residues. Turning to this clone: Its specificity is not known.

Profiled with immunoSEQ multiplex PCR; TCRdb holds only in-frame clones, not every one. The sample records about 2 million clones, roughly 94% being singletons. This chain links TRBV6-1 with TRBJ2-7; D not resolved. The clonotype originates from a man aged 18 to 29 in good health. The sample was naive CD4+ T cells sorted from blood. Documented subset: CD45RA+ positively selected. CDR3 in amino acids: CASHDSSRYEQYF. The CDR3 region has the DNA TGTGCCAGCCACGACTCGTCCCGCTACGAGCAGTACTTC.